This T cell receptor (beta chain) was recovered during a study of identical twins. This clonotype was recorded many times. TCRdb re-derived calls from the 5' RACE reads in MiXCR, one entry per CDR3 protein. The table shows 1.5 million to 2 million distinct CDR3 sequences, with around 29% occurring only once. V was pared by 8 bases and J by 1 base, with 4 bases of the junction left unmatched. Germline CDR1 and CDR2: SGHAT and FQNNGV. This CDR3 contains 14 residues. The sequenced material came from cord blood. V and J are TRBV11-2 and TRBJ2-4; 8 nucleotides match TRBD2. This TCR came from a newborn girl in good health. The CDR3 spells CASRGGLAKNIQYF. Written as DNA, the CDR3 is TGTGCCAGCCGCGGGGGGTTGGCCAAAAACATTCAGTACTTC.